This is a list of T cell receptor beta chains from one sample in a study of OX40 agonist ivuxolimab in advanced cancers. Produced via immunoSEQ multiplex PCR; TCRdb's table is partial and in-frame only. This table holds about 64,000 clones, nearly 90% found once. The sample in question was CD4+ or CD8+ T cells sorted from blood, obtained in a trial of the OX40 agonist ivuxolimab. All receptors come from an adult with an advanced solid tumor such as melanoma, head and neck, liver or kidney cancer. CDR3s include the opening cysteine and the closing phenylalanine or tryptophan. D genes are given only for firm matches. Clone size is shown for a subset of rows, as once, few, many or a class of expanded clone.

abundance	d_gene	len	j_gene	v_gene	CDR3nt	CDR3aa
-	-	15	TRBJ1-3	TRBV19	TGTGCCAGTAGTGAATGGAGCAATTCTGGAAACACCATATATTTT	CASSEWSNSGNTIYF
-	-	15	TRBJ2-3	TRBV7-2	TGTGCCAGCAGCCTCCGGGACCTGCCCACAGATACGCAGTATTTT	CASSLRDLPTDTQYF
-	TRBD2	16	TRBJ2-7	TRBV7-2	TGTGCCAGCACCACCGGGACTAGCGGGGGGAACTACGAGCAGTACTTC	CASTTGTSGGNYEQYF
-	-	11	TRBJ2-2	TRBV29-1	TGCAGCGTTTCCAAGACCGGGGAGCTGTTTTTT	CSVSKTGELFF
-	TRBD2	17	TRBJ2-7	TRBV11-2	TGTGCCAGCAGCCCTGACGGGCTAGCGGGGGTGGGTGACAAGCAGTACTTC	CASSPDGLAGVGDKQYF
few	TRBD1	21	TRBJ2-3	TRBV19	TGTGCCAGTAGTGACCGGGACAGGGGGCCCGAGGGGCCTACTAGCACAGATACGCAGTATTTT	CASSDRDRGPEGPTSTDTQYF
once	TRBD1	13	TRBJ2-2	TRBV10-2	TGCGCCAGCCGGGACAGGGGCACCGGGGAGCTGTTTTTT	CASRDRGTGELFF
-	-	14	TRBJ1-1	TRBV6-4	TGTGCCAGCAGTGACTCAGACAGGAACACTGAAGCTTTCTTT	CASSDSDRNTEAFF
-	-	15	TRBJ2-2	TRBV9	TGTGCCAGCAGCGTAGGTGGGGGAAACACCGGGGAGCTGTTTTTT	CASSVGGGNTGELFF
once	-	13	TRBJ2-7	TRBV30	TGTGCCTGGAGTTTTAATCTGCGGGACGAGCAGTACTTC	CAWSFNLRDEQYF
-	-	14	TRBJ1-6	TRBV7-2	TGTGCCAGCAGCTTTGACGGTTTCAGTTCACCCCTCCACTTT	CASSFDGFSSPLHF
-	TRBD1	19	TRBJ1-2	TRBV18	TGTGCCAGCTCACCTCTTCCCACAGGGGCGCCAACCGCTAACTATGGCTACACCTTC	CASSPLPTGAPTANYGYTF
-	-	14	TRBJ2-1	TRBV7-3	TGTGCCAGCAGCTTAACGTTACAGAGCGGGGAGCAGTTCTTC	CASSLTLQSGEQFF
-	-	16	TRBJ1-5	TRBV6-1	TGTGCCAGCAGTGGCCGCGCCGGGGCGGGGTATCAGCCCCAGCATTTT	CASSGRAGAGYQPQHF
once	-	17	TRBJ1-4	TRBV7-9	TGTGCCAGCAGCTTCGTCGGGGAAACTAGTACTAATGAAAAACTGTTTTTT	CASSFVGETSTNEKLFF
-	-	14	TRBJ1-1	TRBV29-1	TGCAGCGTTAGGGCGGTCGGTGGGAACACTGAAGCTTTCTTT	CSVRAVGGNTEAFF
-	-	15	TRBJ2-2	TRBV7-9	TGTGCCAGCAGCTATCGGGCGGGTTTCTCCGGGGAGCTGTTTTTT	CASSYRAGFSGELFF